The 30 T cell receptor beta chains given below trace back to one sample, sequenced in a study of T cells in Graves' hyperthyroidism and ophthalmopathy. RNA transcripts yielded amplified TCR beta CDR3 regions. The HTBI primer set was used in a first-round RT-PCR of the TCR CDR3. One entry per CDR3 protein, called by TCRdb with MiXCR from the multiplex PCR reads. The table records more than 75,000 distinct CDR3 sequences, about half of them present only once. Sequencing was carried out using blood. The receptors here all came from a woman between 40 and 55 years old with Graves' hyperthyroidism.

V gene TRBV2 combines with J gene TRBJ1-4, with TRBD1 matching over 8 bases. This CDR3 contains 17 residues. Germline V gene data show CDR1 as SNHLY and CDR2 as FYNNEI. The J segment lost 8 bases and the V segment lost 7 bases, leaving 18 bases of the junction unmatched. The DNA of the CDR3 is TGTGCCAGCAACCAAGAGAGAGGACAGGGAGAGTGGGAAAAACTGTTTTTT. Amino acids: CASNQERGQGEWEKLFF. Looking up the rest from reference TRBV2 and TRBJ1-4 gives the full variable domain: EPEVTQTPSHQVTQMGQEVILRCVPISNHLYFYWYRQILGQKVEFLVSFYNNEISEKSEIFDDQFSVERPDGSNFTLKIRSTKLEDSAMYFCASNQERGQGEWEKLFFGSGTQLSVL.

The chain recombines TRBV10-3 with TRBJ1-6; no definite D call. Trimming left V 10 bases short and J 12 bases short, with 7 bases between. The CDR3 has 9 amino acids. Per germline, CDR1 ENHRY and CDR2 SYGVKD. The CDR3 reads CATAGPLHF. CDR3 DNA sequence: TGTGCCACCGCGGGACCCCTCCACTTT.

Of note for this clonotype: Germline and junction disagree at one end, which may indicate a read error. The genes are TRBV7-9 and TRBJ2-5; 11 bases are shared with TRBD2. This CDR3 spans 15 amino acids. Germline V gene data show CDR1 as SEHNR and CDR2 as FQNEAQ (reference sequence). Written as DNA, the CDR3 is TGTGCCAGCAGCACCACTAGCGGGAGTCGTGAGGCCCAGTGCTTC. Its protein product is CASSTTSGSREAQCF.

As to this clonotype: Mismatch with germline at one junction end may stem from a read error. The chain joins TRBV7-2 to TRBJ2-2; TRBD1 matches 7 bases. The CDR3 covers 15 residues. Germline lookup yields CDR1 SGHTA and CDR2 FQGNSA. CDR3 DNA: TGCGCCAGCAGCTTAGGCAGGGGGTGGACCGGGGAGCTGTCTTGG. This encodes CASSLGRGWTGELSW. The full variable domain, completed using reference TRBV7-2 and TRBJ2-2, is GAGVSQSPSNKVTEKGKDVELRCDPISGHTALYWYRQSLGQGLEFLIYFQGNSAPDKSGLPSDRFSAERTGGSVSTLTIQRTQQEDSAVYLCASSLGRGWTGELSWGEGSRLTVL.

This chain joins TRBV20-1 and TRBJ2-7; TRBD2 matches at 11 bases. The CDR3 is 15 amino acids. Germline loops: CDR1 DFQATT, CDR2 SNEGSKA (reference sequence). The J segment lost 0 bases and the V segment lost 5 bases, leaving 6 bases of the junction unmatched. This chain's CDR3 is CSAPGTSGGSYEQYF. The CDR3 bases are TGCAGTGCTCCCGGGACTAGCGGAGGCTCCTACGAGCAGTACTTC.

The sample holds a few counts of this clonotype. One end of the junction does not line up with germline, which may come from a read error. This chain links TRBV5-1 with TRBJ1-2, with 7 bases that match TRBD1. This CDR3 contains 16 residues. Germline V CDR1 and CDR2: SGHRS, YFSETQ. In nucleotides, the CDR3 is TGTGCCAGCAGCTTGGATTTCGCGACAGGGAACTATGGCTACACCTTC. This encodes CASSLDFATGNYGYTF.

This clonotype was counted only a few times. Since a much larger clone is just one base distant, this may be a read error. The V and J genes are TRBV7-2 and TRBJ2-5; 7 bases are a match to TRBD1. V was clipped by 8 bases and J by 4 bases; unmatched bases: 7. Looked up from germline, CDR1 is SGHTA and CDR2 is FQGNSA. This CDR3 region has 13 residues. The CDR3 reads CASAEGARETQYF. In nucleotides, the CDR3 is TGTGCCAGCGCCGAGGGGGCTCGAGAGACCCAGTACTTC.

This clonotype was seen repeatedly, ten times or more. V and J are TRBV2 and TRBJ1-5; D is unclear. Deletions cut 5 bases from V and 8 bases from J, with 10 bases between. This CDR3 is built from 12 residues. Per the germline V gene, CDR1 is SNHLY and CDR2 is FYNNEI. The CDR3 DNA reads TGTGCCAGCAGTAGGACGGCGGAGCCCCAGCATTTT. It codes for CASSRTAEPQHF.

The rearrangement uses TRBV9 and TRBJ1-2; D call uncertain. CDR1 SGDLS and CDR2 YYNGEE come from the germline V gene. The V gene lost 0 bases and the J gene lost 2 bases, with 8 bases spanning the gap. The CDR3 is made up of 14 amino acids. CDR3 sequence reads: CASSVGYINYGYTF. CDR3 coding DNA: TGTGCCAGCAGCGTAGGATACATCAACTATGGCTACACCTTC.

V is TRBV29-1 and J is TRBJ1-1; 12 bases line up with TRBD1. The ends lost 3 bases at V and 3 bases at J; junction bases unmatched: 2. Per germline, CDR1 SQVTM and CDR2 ANQGSEA. This CDR3 is 14 amino acids long. The CDR3 is CSVEGTGGYTEAFF. CDR3 coding DNA: TGCAGCGTTGAGGGGACAGGGGGCTACACTGAAGCTTTCTTT.

The genes are TRBV11-2 and TRBJ1-4; the D is unclear. Between the trimmed V and J ends, which lost 0 bases and 8 bases, there was a span of 10 bases. The CDR3 sequence is 14 residues long. Per germline, CDR1 SGHAT and CDR2 FQNNGV. Written as DNA, the CDR3 is TGTGCCAGCAGCTTAGAATGGGTTACGGAAAAACTGTTTTTT. Amino acid sequence: CASSLEWVTEKLFF.

The V gene is TRBV9, the J gene TRBJ2-6, with D possibly being TRBD1 (5 bases). The germline gives CDR1 SGDLS, CDR2 YYNGEE. The CDR3 spans 14 residues. The germline V and J ends were trimmed by 3 bases and 4 bases, with 8 bases remaining between them. CDR3 nucleotides: TGTGCCAGCAGCGCTCGGACAGGGGCCAACGTCCTGACTTTC. Its protein product is CASSARTGANVLTF.

This clonotype was observed at least ten times. The chain links TRBV7-2 to TRBJ2-2; D remains unclear. The CDR3 has 13 residues. The V gene lost 5 bases and the J gene lost 7 bases, with 11 bases spanning the gap. Germline-derived CDR1 and CDR2 are SGHTA and FQGNSA. In DNA, the CDR3 is TGTGCCAGCAGCCTACATCTTCACGGGGAGCTGTTTTTT. It specifies CASSLHLHGELFF.

This clonotype was recorded many times. The chain couples TRBV4-1 to TRBJ2-2; the D is unclear. The CDR3 length is 13 residues. The germline CDR1 and CDR2 sequences are MGHRA and YSYEKL. V lost 4 bases, J lost 6 bases, and 9 bases lay in between. The CDR3 loop reads CASSPVGSGELFF. CDR3 DNA: TGCGCCAGCAGCCCTGTAGGATCCGGGGAGCTGTTTTTT.

About this clonotype: No conserved phenylalanine or tryptophan is present at the end of the CDR3, so a read error is the likely explanation. The gene calls are TRBV2 and TRBJ2-7, with 8 bases fitting TRBD1. V shed 6 bases and J 0 bases; nucleotides not matched to a gene: 10. The germline gives CDR1 SNHLY, CDR2 FYNNEI. This CDR3 is 16 amino acids long. The CDR3 region is CASRVLGTGSSYEQYL. CDR3 nucleotides: TGTGCCAGCAGGGTACTAGGGACAGGCAGCTCCTACGAGCAGTACCTC.

The chain links TRBV19 to TRBJ1-5, with D uncertain. V was pared by 1 base and J by 0 bases, with 16 bases between. There are 18 residues in the CDR3. CDR1 is LNHDA and CDR2 is SQIVND in the germline V gene (reference sequence). The CDR3 loop reads CASSIGGPGSYSNQPQHF. In nucleotides, the CDR3 is TGTGCCAGTAGTATAGGAGGCCCGGGAAGCTATAGCAATCAGCCCCAGCATTTT.

The V gene is TRBV6-6, the J gene TRBJ1-5, with D perhaps matching TRBD1 (5 bases). Germline V gene lookup returns CDR1 MNHNY and CDR2 SVGAGI (reference sequence). The ends were cut back, 5 bases at V and 7 bases at J, with 15 bases in the middle. The CDR3 is made up of 14 amino acids. The CDR3 protein is CASSKPGGEQPQHF. In DNA, the CDR3 is TGTGCCAGCAGTAAACCGGGGGGGGAACAGCCCCAGCATTTT.

Notes on this clonotype: One end of the junction fails to match germline, which may point to a read error. The rearrangement links TRBV20-1 to TRBJ2-3; a weak D match, TRBD2 (6 bases). The V gene's germline CDR1 is DFQATT and CDR2 SNEGSKA (reference sequence). The CDR3 is 12 residues long. For the CDR3, the DNA is TGCAGTGCTAGGGGACCTAGCGTTACGCAGTACTTT. Residues: CSARGPSVTQYF.

This clonotype was counted many times. V gene TRBV4-1 combines with J gene TRBJ1-5; 8 positions match TRBD1. Germline V gene data show CDR1 as MGHRA and CDR2 as YSYEKL. V lost 4 bases, J lost 7 bases, and 6 bases stayed unmatched. The length of the CDR3 is 14 residues. CDR3: CASSRDRGSQPQHF. The CDR3 nucleotides are TGCGCCAGCAGCCGTGACAGGGGATCCCAGCCCCAGCATTTT.

Of note for this clonotype: With a much larger clone just one base away, this may be a read error. J is TRBJ1-1 and V is TRBV7-9; 8 bases match TRBD1. The CDR3 is 13 amino acids. Germline V gene sequence: CDR1 SEHNR, CDR2 FQNEAQ (reference sequence). CDR3 region: CTSSGQGGAEAFF. In DNA form, the CDR3 reads TGTACCAGCAGCGGACAGGGTGGGGCTGAAGCTTTCTTT.

A word on this clonotype: The junction does not match germline at one end; this may be a read error. The chain joins TRBV20-1 to TRBJ1-1; no clear D gene. Germline CDR1 reads DFQATT; CDR2 reads SNEGSKA (reference sequence). This CDR3 contains 12 residues. The CDR3 is CSAIRGDTEAPF. DNA for the CDR3: TGCAGTGCTATCAGAGGAGACACTGAAGCTCCCTTT.

V gene TRBV10-3 combines with J gene TRBJ2-5; 11 bases are a match to TRBD2. With 4 bases clipped from V and 6 bases from J, the junction kept 7 bases outside the gene matches. CDR1 ENHRY and CDR2 SYGVKD come from the germline V gene. This CDR3 contains 15 residues. The CDR3 DNA is TGTGCCATCAGTGTCCCTAGCGGGAGGTCGCAGACCCAGTACTTC. Residues: CAISVPSGRSQTQYF.

As to this clonotype: One end of the junction varies from germline; a read error may be responsible. J is TRBJ2-6 and V is TRBV7-9, with D uncertain. Germline CDR1 reads SEHNR; CDR2 reads FQNEAQ (reference sequence). This CDR3 has 11 amino acids. CDR3 sequence (DNA): TGTGCCAGCAAAGGGTTAGCCACTGAAGCTTTC. Protein sequence: CASKGLATEAF.

V and J are TRBV2 and TRBJ2-6; D remains unclear. Trimming cost V 8 bases and J 2 bases, with 7 bases left between them. This CDR3 has 13 amino acids. The germline gives CDR1 SNHLY, CDR2 FYNNEI. This chain's CDR3 is CASSTAGANVLTF. The CDR3 bases are TGTGCCAGCTCTACAGCTGGGGCCAACGTCCTGACTTTC.

This clonotype was seen at least ten times. The chain uses TRBV4-3 and TRBJ2-5, with D unclear. This CDR3 has 13 residues. Per the germline V gene, CDR1 is LGHNA and CDR2 is YSLEER. Trimming took off 8 bases at V and 7 bases at J, with 17 bases between the two ends. CDR3 loop: CASQVRSGVTQYF. The CDR3 DNA is TGCGCCAGCCAAGTCAGGTCCGGTGTGACCCAGTACTTC.

The V and J genes are TRBV7-6 and TRBJ1-1, with TRBD1 identical over 9 bases. Looked up from germline, CDR1 is SGHVS and CDR2 is FNYEAQ. After removal of 3 bases from V and 1 base from J, the junction contained 6 bases not matched to a gene. CDR3 length: 16 residues. As DNA, the CDR3 is TGTGCCAGCAGCTTTGACAGGGGGAAAACGAACACTGAAGCTTTCTTT. This gives the protein CASSFDRGKTNTEAFF.

This clonotype was observed at least ten times. The chain recombines TRBV20-1 with TRBJ1-1, with D uncertain. The V gene's germline CDR1 is DFQATT and CDR2 SNEGSKA (reference sequence). The CDR3 spans 12 residues. Trimming took off 4 bases at V and 3 bases at J, with 9 bases between the two ends. CDR3 nucleotide sequence: TGCAGTGCTATCAGAGGAGACACTGAAGCTTTCTTT. Encoded protein: CSAIRGDTEAFF.

This clonotype appeared many times. V and J are TRBV10-3 and TRBJ1-6; 9 bases agree with TRBD1. The CDR3 contains 14 residues. CDR1 is ENHRY and CDR2 is SYGVKD in the germline V gene. V lost 7 bases to trimming and J lost 10 bases; unmatched junction nucleotides: 8. The CDR3, as DNA: TGTGCCATCAACGACAGGGGGTCAGAGTCACCCCTCCACTTT. Encoded protein: CAINDRGSESPLHF.

The gene calls are TRBV29-1 and TRBJ1-1, with 8 bases identical to TRBD1. The germline V gene has CDR1 SQVTM and CDR2 ANQGSEA. V lost 2 bases and J lost 8; bases outside the gene matches: 1. The CDR3 runs to 11 residues. The CDR3, as DNA: TGCAGCGTTGAACGGGACAGGGAAGCTTTCTTT. Its translation is CSVERDREAFF.

The genes are TRBV10-3 and TRBJ2-7; weak D call: TRBD1 (6 bases). Germline V gives CDR1 ENHRY, CDR2 SYGVKD. V was clipped by 9 bases and J by 2 bases, with 17 bases between them. The CDR3 totals 14 residues. CDR3 DNA sequence: TGTGCCATTCAAACAGGGCCATCGACCTACGAGCAGTACTTC. Translated, it gives CAIQTGPSTYEQYF.